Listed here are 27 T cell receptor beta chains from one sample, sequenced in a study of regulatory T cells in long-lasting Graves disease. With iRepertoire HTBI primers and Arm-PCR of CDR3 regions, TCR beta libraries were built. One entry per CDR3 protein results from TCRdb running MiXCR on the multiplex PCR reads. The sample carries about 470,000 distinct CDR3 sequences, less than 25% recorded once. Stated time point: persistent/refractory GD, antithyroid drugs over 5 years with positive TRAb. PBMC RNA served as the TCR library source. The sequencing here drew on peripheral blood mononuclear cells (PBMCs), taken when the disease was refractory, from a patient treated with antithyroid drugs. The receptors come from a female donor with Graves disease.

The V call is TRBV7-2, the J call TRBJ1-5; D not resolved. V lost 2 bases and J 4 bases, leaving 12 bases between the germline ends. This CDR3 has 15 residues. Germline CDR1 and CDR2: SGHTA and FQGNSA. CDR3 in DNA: TGTGCCAGCAGCTTAACCTGGGCCTGGAATCAGCCCCAGCATTTT. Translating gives CASSLTWAWNQPQHF.

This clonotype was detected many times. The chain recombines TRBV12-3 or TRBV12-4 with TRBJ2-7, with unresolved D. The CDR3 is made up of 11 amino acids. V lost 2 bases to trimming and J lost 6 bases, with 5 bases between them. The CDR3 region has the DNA TGTGCCAGCAGTTTAATCTCCGAGCAGTACTTC. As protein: CASSLISEQYF.

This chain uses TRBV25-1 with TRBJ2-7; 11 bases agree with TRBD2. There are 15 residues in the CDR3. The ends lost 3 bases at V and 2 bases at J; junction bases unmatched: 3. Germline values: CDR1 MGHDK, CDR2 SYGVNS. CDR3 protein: CASSDILAGAYEQYF. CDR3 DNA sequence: TGTGCCAGCAGTGACATACTAGCGGGAGCCTACGAGCAGTACTTC.

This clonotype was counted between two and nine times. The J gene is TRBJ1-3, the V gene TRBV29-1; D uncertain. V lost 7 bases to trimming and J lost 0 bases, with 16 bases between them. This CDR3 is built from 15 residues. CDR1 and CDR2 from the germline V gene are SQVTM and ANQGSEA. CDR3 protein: CSARPLSDSGNTIYF. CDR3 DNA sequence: TGCAGCGCCAGACCTCTCTCCGACTCTGGAAACACCATATATTTT.

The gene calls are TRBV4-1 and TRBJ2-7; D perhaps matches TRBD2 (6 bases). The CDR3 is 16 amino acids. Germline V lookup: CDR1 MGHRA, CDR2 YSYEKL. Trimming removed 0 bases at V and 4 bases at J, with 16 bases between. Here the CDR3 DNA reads TGCGCCAGCAGCCAAGAACGGGGACTCAGAGGGTACGAGCAGTACTTC. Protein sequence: CASSQERGLRGYEQYF.

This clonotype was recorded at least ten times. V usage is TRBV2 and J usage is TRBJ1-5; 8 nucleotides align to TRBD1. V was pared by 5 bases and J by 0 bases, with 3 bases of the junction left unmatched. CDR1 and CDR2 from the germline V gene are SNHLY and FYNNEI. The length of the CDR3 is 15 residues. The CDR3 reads CASSRTGSSNQPQHF. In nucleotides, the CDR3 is TGTGCCAGCAGTCGGACAGGGAGTAGCAATCAGCCCCAGCATTTT.

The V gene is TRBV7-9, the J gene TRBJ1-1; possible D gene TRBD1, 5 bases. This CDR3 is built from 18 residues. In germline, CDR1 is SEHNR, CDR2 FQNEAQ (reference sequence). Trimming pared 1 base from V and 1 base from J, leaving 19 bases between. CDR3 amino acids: CASSLVAGQGAPNTEAFF. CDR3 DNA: TGTGCCAGCAGCTTAGTCGCAGGGCAGGGAGCCCCGAACACTGAAGCTTTCTTT.

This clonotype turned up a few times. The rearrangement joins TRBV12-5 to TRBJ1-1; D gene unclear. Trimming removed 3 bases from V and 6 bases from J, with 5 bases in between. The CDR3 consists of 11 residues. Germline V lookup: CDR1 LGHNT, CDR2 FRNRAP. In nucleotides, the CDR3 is TGTGCTAGTGGTTTTAAGGCTGAAGCTTTCTTT. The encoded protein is CASGFKAEAFF.

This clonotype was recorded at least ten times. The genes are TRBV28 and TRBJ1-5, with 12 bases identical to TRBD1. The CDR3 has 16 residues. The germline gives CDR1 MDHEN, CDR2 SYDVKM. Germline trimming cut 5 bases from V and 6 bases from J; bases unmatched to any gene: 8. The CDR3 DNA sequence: TGTGCCAGCAGTCTACCGGGACAGGGGGCGAGTCAGCCCCAGCATTTT. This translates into CASSLPGQGASQPQHF.

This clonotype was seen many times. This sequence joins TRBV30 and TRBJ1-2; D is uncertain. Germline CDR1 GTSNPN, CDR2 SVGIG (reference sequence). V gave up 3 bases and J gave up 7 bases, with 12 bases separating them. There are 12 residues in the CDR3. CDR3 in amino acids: CAWSLGIGGYTF. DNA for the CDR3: TGTGCCTGGAGCTTAGGGATTGGTGGCTACACCTTC.

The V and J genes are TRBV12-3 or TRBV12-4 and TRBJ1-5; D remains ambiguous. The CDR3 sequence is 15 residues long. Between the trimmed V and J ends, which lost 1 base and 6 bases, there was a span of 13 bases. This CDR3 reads CASSLGGVVSQPQHF. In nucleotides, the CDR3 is TGTGCCAGCAGTTTAGGGGGAGTCGTCTCTCAGCCCCAGCATTTT.

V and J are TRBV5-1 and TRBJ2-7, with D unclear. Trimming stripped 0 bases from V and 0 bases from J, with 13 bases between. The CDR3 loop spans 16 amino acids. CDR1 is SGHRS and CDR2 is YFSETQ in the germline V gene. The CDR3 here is CASSLAVGPGSYEQYF. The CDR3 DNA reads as TGCGCCAGCAGCTTGGCTGTAGGGCCGGGCTCCTACGAGCAGTACTTC. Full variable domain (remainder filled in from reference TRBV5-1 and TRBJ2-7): KAGVTQTPRYLIKTRGQQVTLSCSPISGHRSVSWYQQTPGQGLQFLFEYFSETQRNKGNFPGRFSGRQFSNSRSEMNVSTLELGDSALYLCASSLAVGPGSYEQYFGPGTRLTVT.

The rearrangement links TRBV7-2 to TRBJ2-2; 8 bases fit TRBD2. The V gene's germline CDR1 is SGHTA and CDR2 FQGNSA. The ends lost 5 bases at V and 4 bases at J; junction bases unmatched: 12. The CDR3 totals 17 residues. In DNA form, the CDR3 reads TGTGCCAGCAGCCCGAAGCGGGGGTTGGCGGGCACCGGGGAGCTGTTTTTT. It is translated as CASSPKRGLAGTGELFF.

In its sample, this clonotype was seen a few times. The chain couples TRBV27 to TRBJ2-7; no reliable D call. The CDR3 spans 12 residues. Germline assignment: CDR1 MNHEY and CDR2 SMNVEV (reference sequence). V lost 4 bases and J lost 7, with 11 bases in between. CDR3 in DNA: TGTGCCAGCAGTTCCCTAATGGGGGAGCAGTACTTC. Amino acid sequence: CASSSLMGEQYF.

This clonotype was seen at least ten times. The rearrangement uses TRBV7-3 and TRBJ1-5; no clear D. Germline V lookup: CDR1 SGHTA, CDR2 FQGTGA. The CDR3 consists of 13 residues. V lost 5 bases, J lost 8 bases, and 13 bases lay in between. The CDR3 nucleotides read TGTGCCAGCAGCCCCACACCCGGGAAGCCCCAGCATTTT. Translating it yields CASSPTPGKPQHF. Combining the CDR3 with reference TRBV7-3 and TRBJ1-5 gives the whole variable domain GAGVSQTPSNKVTEKGKYVELRCDPISGHTALYWYRQSLGQGPEFLIYFQGTGAADDSGLPNDRFFAVRPEGSVSTLKIQRTERGDSAVYLCASSPTPGKPQHFGDGTRLSIL.

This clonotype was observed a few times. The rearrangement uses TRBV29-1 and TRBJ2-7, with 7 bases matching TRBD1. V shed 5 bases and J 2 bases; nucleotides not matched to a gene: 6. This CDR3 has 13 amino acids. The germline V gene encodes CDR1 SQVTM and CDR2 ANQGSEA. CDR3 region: CSVHLGQAYEQYF. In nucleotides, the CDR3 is TGCAGCGTTCATCTCGGACAGGCCTACGAGCAGTACTTC.

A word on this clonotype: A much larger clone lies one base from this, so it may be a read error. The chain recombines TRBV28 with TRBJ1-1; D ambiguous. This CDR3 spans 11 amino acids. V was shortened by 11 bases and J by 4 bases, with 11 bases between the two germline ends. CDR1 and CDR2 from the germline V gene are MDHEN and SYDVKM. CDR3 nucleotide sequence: TGTGCCGGCACATCGACCACTGAAGCTTTCTTT. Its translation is CAGTSTTEAFF.

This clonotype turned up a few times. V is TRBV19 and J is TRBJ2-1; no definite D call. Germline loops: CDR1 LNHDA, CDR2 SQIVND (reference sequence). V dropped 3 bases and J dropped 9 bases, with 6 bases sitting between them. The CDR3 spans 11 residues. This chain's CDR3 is CASSIGFEQFF. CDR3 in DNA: TGTGCCAGTAGTATCGGATTTGAGCAGTTCTTC.

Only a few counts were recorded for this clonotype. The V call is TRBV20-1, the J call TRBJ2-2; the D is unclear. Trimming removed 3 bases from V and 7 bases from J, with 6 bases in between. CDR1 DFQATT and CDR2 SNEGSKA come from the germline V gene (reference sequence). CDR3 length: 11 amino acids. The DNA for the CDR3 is TGCAGTGCTAGGAAATACGGGGAGCTGTTTTTT. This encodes CSARKYGELFF.

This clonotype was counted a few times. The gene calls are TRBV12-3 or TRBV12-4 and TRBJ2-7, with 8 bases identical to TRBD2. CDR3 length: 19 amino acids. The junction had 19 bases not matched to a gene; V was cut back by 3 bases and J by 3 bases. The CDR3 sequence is CASSFWEGIVERERYEQYF. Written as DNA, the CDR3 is TGTGCCAGCAGTTTCTGGGAGGGAATCGTGGAGCGGGAGCGCTACGAGCAGTACTTC.

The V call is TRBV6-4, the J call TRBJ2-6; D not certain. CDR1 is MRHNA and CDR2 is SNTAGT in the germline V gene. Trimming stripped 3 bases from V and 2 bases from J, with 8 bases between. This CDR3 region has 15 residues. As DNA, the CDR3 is TGTGCCAGCAGTGATTTTCCAACTGGGGCCAACGTCCTGACTTTC. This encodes CASSDFPTGANVLTF.

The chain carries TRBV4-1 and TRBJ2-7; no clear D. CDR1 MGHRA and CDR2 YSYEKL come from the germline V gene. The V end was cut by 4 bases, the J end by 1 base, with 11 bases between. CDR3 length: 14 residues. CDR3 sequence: CASSPRSPSYEQYF. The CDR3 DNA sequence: TGCGCCAGCAGCCCCCGGTCACCTTCCTACGAGCAGTACTTC.

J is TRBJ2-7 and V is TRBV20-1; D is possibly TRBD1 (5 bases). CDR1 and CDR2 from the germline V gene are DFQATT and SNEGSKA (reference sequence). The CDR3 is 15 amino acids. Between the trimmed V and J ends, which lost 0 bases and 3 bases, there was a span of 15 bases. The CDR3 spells CSARDFRRVDYEQYF. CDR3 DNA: TGCAGTGCTAGAGATTTTCGCAGGGTTGACTACGAGCAGTACTTC.

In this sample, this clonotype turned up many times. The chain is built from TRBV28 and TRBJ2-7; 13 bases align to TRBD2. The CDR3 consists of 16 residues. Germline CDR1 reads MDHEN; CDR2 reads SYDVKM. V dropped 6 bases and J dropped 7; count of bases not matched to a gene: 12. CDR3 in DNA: TGTGCCAGCAGACTCGGGACTAGCGGGACGGCGGGGGAGCAGTACTTC. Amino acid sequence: CASRLGTSGTAGEQYF.

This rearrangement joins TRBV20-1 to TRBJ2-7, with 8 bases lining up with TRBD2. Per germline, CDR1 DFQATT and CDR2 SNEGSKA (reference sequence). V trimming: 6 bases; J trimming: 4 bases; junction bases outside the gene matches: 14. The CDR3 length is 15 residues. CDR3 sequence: CSAERTSTGRYEQYF. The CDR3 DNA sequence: TGCAGTGCGGAGCGGACTAGCACTGGGCGTTACGAGCAGTACTTC.

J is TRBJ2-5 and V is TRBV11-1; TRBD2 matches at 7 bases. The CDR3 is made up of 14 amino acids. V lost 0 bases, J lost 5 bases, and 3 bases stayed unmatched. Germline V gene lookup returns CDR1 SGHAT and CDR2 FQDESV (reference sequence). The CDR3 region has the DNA TGTGCCAGCAGCTTAGCGTCACTAGCGGAGACCCAGTACTTC. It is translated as CASSLASLAETQYF.

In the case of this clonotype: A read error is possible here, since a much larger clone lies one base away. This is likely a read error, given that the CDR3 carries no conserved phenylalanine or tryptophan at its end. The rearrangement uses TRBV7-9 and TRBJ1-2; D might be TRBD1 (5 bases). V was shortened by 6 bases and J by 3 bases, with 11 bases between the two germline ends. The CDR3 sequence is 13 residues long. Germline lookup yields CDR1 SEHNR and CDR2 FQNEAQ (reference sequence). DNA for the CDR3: TGTGCCAGCAGAGCCGGGACCCACTATGGCTACACCCTC. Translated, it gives CASRAGTHYGYTL.